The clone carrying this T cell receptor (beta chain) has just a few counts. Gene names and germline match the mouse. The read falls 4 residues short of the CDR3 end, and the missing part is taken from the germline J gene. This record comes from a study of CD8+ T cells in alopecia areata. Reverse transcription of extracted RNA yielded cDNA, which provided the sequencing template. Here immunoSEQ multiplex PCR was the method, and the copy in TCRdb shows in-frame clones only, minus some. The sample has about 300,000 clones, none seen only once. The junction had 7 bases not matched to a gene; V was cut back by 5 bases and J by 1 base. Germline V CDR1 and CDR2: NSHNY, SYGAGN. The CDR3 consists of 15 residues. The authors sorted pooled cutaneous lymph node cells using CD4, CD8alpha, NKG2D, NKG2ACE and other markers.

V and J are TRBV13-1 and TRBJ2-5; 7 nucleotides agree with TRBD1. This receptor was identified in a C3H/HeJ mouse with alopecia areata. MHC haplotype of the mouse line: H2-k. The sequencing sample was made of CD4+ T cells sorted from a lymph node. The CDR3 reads CASRQTGTDQDTQYF. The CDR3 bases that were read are TGTGCCAGCAGACAAACCGGGACAGACCAAGAC.